These 2 T cell receptor beta chains were all obtained from the same sample, sequenced in a study of CD8 T cells in ankylosing spondylitis. Study results and limitations: A TCR beta motif of roughly eight highly homologous variants seemed to mark ankylosing spondylitis blood.

Their antigens remain unidentified. TCRdb passed the 5' RACE reads through MiXCR, listing each CDR3 protein once. The table has 650,000 to 800,000 distinct CDR3 sequences, roughly 20% seen once. Sequencing was done on a sample of blood, either unsorted or a sorted T cell fraction (not recorded which). The origin of the receptors is a male donor with ankylosing spondylitis.

CDR3 in amino acids: CSVGVGREQYF. As DNA, the CDR3 is TGCAGCGTTGGGGTTGGTCGCGAGCAGTACTTC. The chain couples TRBV29-1 to TRBJ2-7; the D is unclear. The CDR3 is 11 amino acids. Germline V gives CDR1 SQVTM, CDR2 ANQGSEA. The V end lost 4 bases, the J end lost 6 bases, and 10 bases lay between the germline ends.

The J gene is TRBJ2-1, the V gene TRBV28; 9 positions agree with TRBD2. Germline assignment: CDR1 MDHEN and CDR2 SYDVKM. The trim removed 2 bases at V and 5 bases at J, leaving 7 bases unmatched. The CDR3 runs 16 residues. The CDR3 spells CASSLLAGSGNNEQFF. The CDR3 region has the DNA TGTGCCAGCAGTTTACTAGCGGGATCGGGGAACAATGAGCAGTTCTTC.